This T cell receptor (beta chain) was documented in a study of radiation and T cells in renal cell carcinoma. The sample's time point: blood 2 weeks post-SBRT. Treatment of the sample: 15 Gy SBRT to primary tumor, nephrectomy 4 weeks later. Sequencing used immunoSEQ multiplex PCR; TCRdb keeps in-frame clones, though not all of them. This sample carries about 150,000 clones, about 87% of them seen once, and the ten largest clones take 10% to 15%. The CDR3 runs 17 residues. The junction had 12 bases not matched to a gene; V was cut back by 6 bases and J by 2 bases. The germline gives CDR1 LNHDA, CDR2 SQIVND (reference sequence).

This sample comprised blood, obtained from a patient whose treatment included radiotherapy and nephrectomy. The receptor was isolated from a woman in her forties or fifties with renal cell carcinoma. The chain joins TRBV19 to TRBJ2-3; 9 bases match TRBD2. CDR3 DNA sequence: TGTGCCAGTAGCCCAATCCCTAGCGGGGTTGACACAGATACGCAGTATTTT. This codes for CASSPIPSGVDTDTQYF.